This entry is about one T cell receptor beta chain. No antigen is known for it. This record belongs to a study of cytotoxic CD8 clonotypes in ibrutinib-treated CLL. Across the whole study: After a median of about 70 months, 14 patients stayed remitted and some 12 progressed; responses had been partial in around 25 and complete in 2.

Assay used: immunoSEQ multiplex PCR; TCRdb lists only in-frame clones, some missing. The sample lists approximately 340,000 clones; about 61% were seen once. Study-wide points: Under treatment, the uncommon public clonotypes either contracted or remained stable.

Germline-derived CDR1 and CDR2 are SEHNR and FQNEAQ (reference sequence). The CDR3 extends over 19 amino acids. J lost 4 bases, V lost 5 bases, and 20 bases had no gene match. This receptor was identified in a human donor with chronic lymphocytic leukemia. The sample in question was PBMCs, obtained after 36 months of ibrutinib treatment. The chain has TRBV7-9 and TRBJ1-2; 9 bases align to TRBD1. CDR3 sequence (DNA): TGTGCCAGCAGCCACCTTACCCGACCGACAGGGGGTTTCTCCTATGGCTACACCTTC. It encodes CASSHLTRPTGGFSYGYTF.